The rows below give T cell receptor beta chains drawn from one sample of a study of blood T cell repertoires in COVID-19. The protocol was immunoSEQ multiplex PCR, while the TCRdb copy is restricted to in-frame clones and leaves out a portion. The data contain 200,000 or so clones, roughly 80% of them seen just once; the ten biggest clones take up about 4.9%. Sequenced sample: peripheral blood. The receptors originated from a woman aged 25 to 39 with acute or convalescent COVID-19. CDR3s include the opening cysteine and the closing phenylalanine or tryptophan. The order of the fields is V gene, clone size, D gene, J gene, CDR3 length, CDR3 DNA, CDR3 protein. The D gene is left open where the match is weak. Where a row states a size, it is once, few, many or the class of an expanded clone; other rows omit it.

>TRBV27|-|-|TRBJ1-2|14
TGTGCCAGCAGTTGGCAGGGTGGCCTCTATGGCTACACCTTC
CASSWQGGLYGYTF
>TRBV28|-|TRBD1|TRBJ1-4|16
TGTGCCAGCAGAGGACGTAGACAGGGGCCGATAGAAAAACTGTTTTTT
CASRGRRQGPIEKLFF
>TRBV10-3|-|-|TRBJ1-5|18
TGTGCCATCAGTGAGTCGGGGAGGTCCTTCGGGAGCAATCAGCCCCAGCATTTT
CAISESGRSFGSNQPQHF
>TRBV3-1/TRBV3-2|-|TRBD2|TRBJ2-7|15
TGTGCCAGCAGCCAAGTGACCGGGAGGGCCTACGAGCAGTACTTC
CASSQVTGRAYEQYF
>TRBV7-6|-|TRBD2|TRBJ2-7|15
TGTGCCAGCAGCTTGGGAGCGGGAGGTATGTACGAGCAGTACTTC
CASSLGAGGMYEQYF
>TRBV6-4|medium-sized|TRBD2|TRBJ2-1|14
TGTGCCAGCAGTGACTCCGCGGGGGGCAGTGAGCAGTTCTTC
CASSDSAGGSEQFF
>TRBV5-1|-|-|TRBJ2-3|14
TGCGCCAGCAGCTCTGAGACACCCACGGATACGCAGTATTTT
CASSSETPTDTQYF
>TRBV7-9|-|TRBD1|TRBJ1-2|15
TGTGCCAGCAGCCCGGGACAGGGGCCGGACTATGGCTACACCTTC
CASSPGQGPDYGYTF
>TRBV10-2|-|TRBD1|TRBJ1-5|12
TGCGCCAGCAGTCAGGGGGTTCAGCCCCAGCATTTT
CASSQGVQPQHF
>TRBV6-5|-|-|TRBJ1-4|14
TGTGCCAGCAGTTACAGGACACCTAATGAAAAACTGTTTTTT
CASSYRTPNEKLFF
>TRBV5-4|-|-|TRBJ1-6|14
TGTGCCAGCAGCTTGGCACAGGGACGATCACCCCTCCACTTT
CASSLAQGRSPLHF
>TRBV27|-|TRBD1|TRBJ1-2|12
TGTGCCAGCAGAGGACAGGGTCATGGCTACACCTTC
CASRGQGHGYTF
>TRBV11-2|-|TRBD2|TRBJ2-1|17
TGTGCCAGCAGCTTAGGTCATAGCGGGAGGGGATACAATGAGCAGTTCTTC
CASSLGHSGRGYNEQFF
>TRBV19|-|-|TRBJ1-1|14
TGTGCCACTATAGGAGACGGATATTACACTGAAGCTTTCTTT
CATIGDGYYTEAFF